The clone carrying this T cell receptor beta chain was recorded at least ten times. The antigen remains unidentified. The data were obtained in a study of T cells in Graves' hyperthyroidism and ophthalmopathy. Study details: The initial diagnosis was the point when peripheral blood was collected, ahead of any treatment. Study outcomes and limitations: Separation of ophthalmopathy from stable hyperthyroidism was achieved by a 13 V-J model.

There are 15 residues in the CDR3. V lost 2 bases, J lost 3 bases, and 8 bases stayed unmatched. Germline values: CDR1 SGHRS, CDR2 YFSETQ. Researchers amplified the TCR beta CDR3 regions from RNA transcripts. HTBI primers were used for first-round RT-PCR of the TCR CDR3. TCRdb reanalysed the multiplex PCR reads using MiXCR and keeps one entry per CDR3 protein. The table records hundreds of thousands of distinct CDR3 sequences, 12% to 15% of them present only once. It was uncontrolled infection, other autoimmune disease, pregnancy or lactation that excluded patients. The J gene is TRBJ2-7, the V gene TRBV5-1; 7 positions match TRBD1. This clonotype was obtained from a woman younger than 35 with Graves' hyperthyroidism. Sample: blood. The CDR3 protein is CASSFGGQLDYEQYF. Here the CDR3 DNA reads TGCGCCAGCAGCTTTGGGGGACAGCTGGACTACGAGCAGTACTTC. Based on the CDR3 plus reference TRBV5-1 and TRBJ2-7, the full variable domain is KAGVTQTPRYLIKTRGQQVTLSCSPISGHRSVSWYQQTPGQGLQFLFEYFSETQRNKGNFPGRFSGRQFSNSRSEMNVSTLELGDSALYLCASSFGGQLDYEQYFGPGTRLTVT.